The clone carrying this TCR beta chain has just one count. Its target is not known. Germline V gives CDR1 MNHNY, CDR2 SVGAGI (reference sequence). Trimming pared 3 bases from V and 4 bases from J, leaving 12 bases between. The CDR3 is 14 residues long. This sample stems from a study of cytomegalovirus exposure and HLA in healthy donors. Each donor was nominally healthy when sampled (though unrecorded immune exposures were likely). Researchers ran the PCR with 60 Vbeta and 13 Jbeta primers. TCRdb keeps only in-frame clones here, not all; method: immunoSEQ multiplex PCR. The table lists about 150,000 clones, around 80% of them singletons. Study-wide findings and caveats: Across HLA loci, a later analysis found differing TCR association rates, with DRB1 most and HLA-C fewest.

The chain has TRBV6-6 and TRBJ1-2; D perhaps matches TRBD1 (5 bases). Sequenced material: PBMCs. This sequence was found in a young man in good health and CMV-seronegative. This CDR3 reads CASSYSDSFYGYTF. CDR3 DNA sequence: TGTGCCAGCAGTTATTCCGACAGCTTCTATGGCTACACCTTC.